This T cell receptor (beta chain) stems from a study of early T cells in non-severe SARS-CoV-2 infection. Study at large: Unsorted whole blood bulk RNA was sequenced, with unpaired chains. Study-level points and caveats: The study's VDJdb matching favored anti-spike CD8 responses and missed private and CD4 specificities.

This clonotype showed up many times. Its target is not known. Unique molecular identifiers tagged individual cDNA molecules. TCRdb itself ran the 5' RACE reads through MiXCR, one entry per CDR3 protein. This sample carries fewer than 55,000 distinct CDR3 sequences, around a tenth of them seen once, and the ten largest clones take 4.2%. Trimming cost V 4 bases and J 4 bases, with 5 bases left between them. Germline CDR1 reads SGHTA; CDR2 reads FQGNSA. The CDR3 is made up of 11 amino acids. Material for sequencing was whole blood. The source is an adult who was a healthcare worker with PCR-confirmed SARS-CoV-2 infection or an uninfected control (not recorded which). The V call is TRBV7-2, the J call TRBJ2-7; D unresolved. This CDR3 reads CASSSQYEQYF. The CDR3 DNA reads TGTGCCAGCAGCTCGCAGTACGAGCAGTACTTC.